Sequencing of this T cell receptor (beta chain) was carried out in a study of T cell responses to AZD1222 COVID-19 vaccine. About this clone: The target antigen is unknown.

Germline-derived CDR1 and CDR2 are MDHEN and SYDVKM. The CDR3 runs to 11 residues. V dropped 4 bases and J dropped 3 bases, with 3 bases sitting between them. The table came from immunoSEQ multiplex PCR; TCRdb's copy has only in-frame clones and leaves some out. The sample records about 120,000 clones, approximately 85% being singletons. Study conclusions and caveats: The reported proportion of spike-specific TCRs targeting unmutated variant regions was nearly half.

The receptor comes from an adult in good health. The V call is TRBV28, the J call TRBJ1-2; the D is unclear. The material was peripheral blood, obtained on day 0 of MenACWY control vaccination. This CDR3 reads CASSYYYGYTF. Written as DNA, the CDR3 is TGTGCCAGCAGTTATTACTATGGCTACACCTTC.